This TCR beta chain was sequenced during a study of CD8 T cells in Susac syndrome. About the study: When their blood was taken, the Susac syndrome patients had either not yet had any therapy, were taking corticosteroids, or were taking intravenous immunoglobulin alone.

Reverse transcription used about 0.45 to 1 ug RNA and random hexamers. The amplification used immunoSEQ multiplex PCR on TCR beta CDR3; it spanned 54 Vbeta and 13 Jbeta. TCRdb itself ran the immunoSEQ multiplex PCR reads through MiXCR, one entry per CDR3 protein. The sample carries some 240,000 distinct CDR3 sequences, almost 97% recorded once. There are 15 residues in the CDR3. V lost 6 bases to trimming and J lost 1 base; unmatched junction nucleotides: 11. CDR1 SQVTM and CDR2 ANQGSEA come from the germline V gene. The chain links TRBV29-1 to TRBJ1-1; 7 nucleotides line up with TRBD1. The specimen was CD4+ T cells from PBMCs. This receptor was taken from a human donor with Susac syndrome. The CDR3 spells CSVSDREIGNTEAFF. For the CDR3, the DNA is TGCAGCGTCTCAGACAGGGAAATAGGGAACACTGAAGCTTTCTTT.